What follows is one T cell receptor beta chain and its context. Its cognate antigen is unknown. The entry originates in a study of cytomegalovirus exposure and HLA in healthy donors. Findings and limits, study-wide: In a later analysis, at a false discovery rate of 0.05, 15,000 to 20,000 TCR beta sequences were associated with HLA alleles. Reports described diagnosis of cytomegalovirus status by the classifier as highly specific and sensitive. Several V segments, TRBV6-2 and TRBV6-3 among them, could not be told apart and were dropped.

The CDR3 has 10 residues. Per germline, CDR1 DFQATT and CDR2 SNEGSKA (reference sequence). The V gene lost 4 bases and the J gene lost 9 bases, with 7 bases spanning the gap. PCR involved 60 Vbeta and 13 Jbeta primers. The method was immunoSEQ multiplex PCR; TCRdb's version includes in-frame clones alone and lacks a portion of them. The data hold about 170,000 clones, with roughly 80% observed a single time. This TCR derives from a male donor in good health and CMV-seronegative. Material: PBMCs. The V gene is TRBV20-1, the J gene TRBJ1-5; D remains unclear. CDR3 in DNA: TGCAGTGCTACCCTTAGGCCCCAGCATTTT. This gives the protein CSATLRPQHF.